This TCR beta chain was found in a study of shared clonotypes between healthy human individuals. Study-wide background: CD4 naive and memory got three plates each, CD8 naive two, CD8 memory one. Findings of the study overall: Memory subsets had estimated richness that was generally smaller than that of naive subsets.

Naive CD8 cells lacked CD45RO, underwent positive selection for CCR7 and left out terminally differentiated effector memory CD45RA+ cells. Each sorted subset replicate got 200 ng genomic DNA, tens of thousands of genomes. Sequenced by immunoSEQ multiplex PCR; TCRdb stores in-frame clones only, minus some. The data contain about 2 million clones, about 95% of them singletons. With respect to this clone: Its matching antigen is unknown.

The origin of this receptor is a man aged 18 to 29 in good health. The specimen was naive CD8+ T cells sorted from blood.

The CDR3 sequence: CASSEEIRGYNEQFF. The CDR3 DNA sequence: TGTGCCAGCAGTGAAGAAATTAGAGGATACAATGAGCAGTTCTTC. The chain employs TRBV2 and TRBJ2-1; D not certain. This CDR3 contains 15 residues. CDR1 is SNHLY, CDR2 FYNNEI, per germline. V was clipped by 1 base and J by 4 bases, with 11 bases between them.